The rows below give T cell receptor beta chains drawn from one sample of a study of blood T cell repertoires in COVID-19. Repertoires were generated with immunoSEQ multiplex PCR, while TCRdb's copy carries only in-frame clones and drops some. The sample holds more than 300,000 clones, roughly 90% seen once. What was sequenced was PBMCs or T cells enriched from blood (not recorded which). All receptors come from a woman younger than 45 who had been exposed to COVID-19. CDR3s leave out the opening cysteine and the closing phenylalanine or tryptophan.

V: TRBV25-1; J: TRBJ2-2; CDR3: ASSDNRAQTGELF
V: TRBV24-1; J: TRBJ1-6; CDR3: ATSDLRGGVAVNSPLH
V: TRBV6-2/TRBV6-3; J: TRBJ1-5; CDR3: ASSSSGMRNQPQH
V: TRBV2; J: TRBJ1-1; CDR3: ATGSIMNTEAF
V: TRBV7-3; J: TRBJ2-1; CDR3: ASSLTSGGALSPEQF
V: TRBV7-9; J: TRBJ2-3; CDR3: ASSRRLAGDRDTQY
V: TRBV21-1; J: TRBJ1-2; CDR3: ASTPTRGRQYNYGYT
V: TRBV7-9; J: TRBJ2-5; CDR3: ASSGLAGGQETQY
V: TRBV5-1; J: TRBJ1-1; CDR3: ASSLAGDRGEAF
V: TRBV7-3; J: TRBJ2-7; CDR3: ASSLQAGDFYEQY
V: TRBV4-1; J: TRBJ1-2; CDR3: ASSRSQGGVGGYT
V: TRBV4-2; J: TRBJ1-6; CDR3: ASRGVTLH
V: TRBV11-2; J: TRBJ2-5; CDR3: ASTPRGETQY
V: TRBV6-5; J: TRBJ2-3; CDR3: ASRGEGSGDTQY
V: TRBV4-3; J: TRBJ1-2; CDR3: ASSQDVGHELIHGYT
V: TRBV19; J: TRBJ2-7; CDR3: ASRPIGGRYEQY
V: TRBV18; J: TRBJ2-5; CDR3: ASSGTSGAHQETQY
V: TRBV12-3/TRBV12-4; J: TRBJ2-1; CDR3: ADRGARNEQF
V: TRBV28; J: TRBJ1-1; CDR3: ASSTPGQGASTEAF
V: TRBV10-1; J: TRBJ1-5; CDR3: ASILKSWGRINQPQH
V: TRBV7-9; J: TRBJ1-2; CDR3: ASSSLTGNGYT
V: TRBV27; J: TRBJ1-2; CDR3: ASSLSRTGGGRGYT
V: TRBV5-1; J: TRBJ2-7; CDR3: ASRGGTGTYEQY
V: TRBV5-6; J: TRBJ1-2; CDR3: ASSREPRRPYGYT
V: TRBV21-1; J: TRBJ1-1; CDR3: ASRYKGHAF
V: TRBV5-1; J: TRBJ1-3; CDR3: ASSPGTGRTTIY
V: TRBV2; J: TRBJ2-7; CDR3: ASSEETGYEQY
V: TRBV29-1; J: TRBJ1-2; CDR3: SVEDPGQGVTNYGYT
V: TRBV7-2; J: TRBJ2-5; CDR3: ASSLGTAGGFGETQY
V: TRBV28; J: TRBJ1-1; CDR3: ASTKEAGGTEAF
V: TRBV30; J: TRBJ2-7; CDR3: AWTLAGGAYEQY
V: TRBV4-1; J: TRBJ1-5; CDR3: ASRPTITGAGQPQH
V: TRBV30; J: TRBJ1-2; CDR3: AWSVGVYGYT
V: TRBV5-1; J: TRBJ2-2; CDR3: ASSNHRGPTGELF
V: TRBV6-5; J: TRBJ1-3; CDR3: ASSYGRDRGGNTIY
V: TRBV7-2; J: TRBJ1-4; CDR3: ASSLGDRVIGEKLF
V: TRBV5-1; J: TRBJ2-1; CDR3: ASSPQGVGGEQF
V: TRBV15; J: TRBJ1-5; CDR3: ATSRDRDQPQH
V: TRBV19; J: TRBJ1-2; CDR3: ASSSQPTGRYDGYT
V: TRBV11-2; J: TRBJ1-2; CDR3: ASSPLGEGHGYT
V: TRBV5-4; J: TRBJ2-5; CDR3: ASSLPRSETQY